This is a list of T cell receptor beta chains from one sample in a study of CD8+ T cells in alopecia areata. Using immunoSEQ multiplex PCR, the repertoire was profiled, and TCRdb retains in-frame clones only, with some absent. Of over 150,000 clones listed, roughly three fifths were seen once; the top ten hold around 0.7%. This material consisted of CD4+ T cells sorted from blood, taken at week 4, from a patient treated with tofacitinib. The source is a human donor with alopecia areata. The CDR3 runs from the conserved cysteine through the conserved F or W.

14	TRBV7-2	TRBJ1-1	CASSLPGSNTEAFF
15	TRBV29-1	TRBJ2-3	CSVGTSGVSTDTQYF
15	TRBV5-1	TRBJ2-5	CASSLIGTSQETQYF
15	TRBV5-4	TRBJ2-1	CASRAGQVTYNEQFF
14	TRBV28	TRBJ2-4	CASSSTEAKNIQYF
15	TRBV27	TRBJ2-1	CASSTAQGQTNEQFF
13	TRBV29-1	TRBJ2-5	CSVSTSGEETQYF
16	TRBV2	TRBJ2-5	CASSSNPGQGHETQYF
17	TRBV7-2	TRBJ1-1	CASSLLSLSVSNTEAFF
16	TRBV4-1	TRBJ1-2	CASSQGASRGDYGYTF
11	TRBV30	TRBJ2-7	CAWSPGYEQYF
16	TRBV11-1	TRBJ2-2	CASSRLKDSSVGELFF
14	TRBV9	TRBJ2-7	CASSVGQLSYEQYF
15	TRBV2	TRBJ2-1	CASSERQVRGNEQFF
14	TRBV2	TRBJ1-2	CASSGSGPHGGYTF
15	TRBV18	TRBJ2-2	CASSPWVANTGELFF
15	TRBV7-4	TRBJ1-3	CASSKGQFSGNTIYF
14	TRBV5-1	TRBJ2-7	CASSWGTDPYEQYF
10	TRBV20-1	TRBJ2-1	CSAWDYTQFF
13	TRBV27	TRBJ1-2	CASSFRTNYGYTF
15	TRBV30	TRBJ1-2	CAWSLSGRANYGYTF
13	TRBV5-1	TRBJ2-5	CASSGAAMETQYF
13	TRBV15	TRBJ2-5	CATSRGLKETQYF
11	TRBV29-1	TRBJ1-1	CSGSGESEAFF
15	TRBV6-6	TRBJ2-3	CASSYDGKSTDTQYF
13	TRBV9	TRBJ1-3	CASSLQGGNTIYF
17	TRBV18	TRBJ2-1	CASSPLSGSSGYNEQFF